This T cell receptor (beta chain) emerged from a study of blood T cells in healthy people across ages. Study summary: Capture by template switching was about one barcoded beta molecule per two T cells.

Trimming removed 4 bases from V and 0 bases from J, with 7 bases in between. There are 13 residues in the CDR3. CDR1 is LGHDT and CDR2 is YNNKEL in the germline V gene (reference sequence). A sample-barcoded 5' primer and a J-beta primer mix were used in a second PCR of about 6 to 11 cycles. TCRdb analysed the 5' RACE reads with MiXCR anew, one entry per CDR3 protein. Of 650,000 to 800,000 distinct CDR3 sequences listed, under 55% were seen once; the top ten hold about 21%. V gene TRBV3-1 combines with J gene TRBJ2-7, with no clear D. Input material: blood. This TCR came from a man in his fifties or sixties in good health. CDR3 residues: CASSPSPSYEQYF. CDR3 DNA: TGTGCCAGCAGCCCCAGCCCCTCCTACGAGCAGTACTTC.